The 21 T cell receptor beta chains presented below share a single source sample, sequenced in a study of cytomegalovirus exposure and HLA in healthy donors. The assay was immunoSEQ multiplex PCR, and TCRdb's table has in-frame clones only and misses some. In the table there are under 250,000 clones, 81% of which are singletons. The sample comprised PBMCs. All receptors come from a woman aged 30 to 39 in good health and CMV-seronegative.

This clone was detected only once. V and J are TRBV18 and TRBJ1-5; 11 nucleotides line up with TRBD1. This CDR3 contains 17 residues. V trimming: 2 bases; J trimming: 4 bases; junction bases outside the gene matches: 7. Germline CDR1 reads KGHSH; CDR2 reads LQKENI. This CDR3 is CASSPGDRGIWNQPQHF. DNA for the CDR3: TGTGCCAGCTCACCAGGGGACAGGGGGATTTGGAATCAGCCCCAGCATTTT.

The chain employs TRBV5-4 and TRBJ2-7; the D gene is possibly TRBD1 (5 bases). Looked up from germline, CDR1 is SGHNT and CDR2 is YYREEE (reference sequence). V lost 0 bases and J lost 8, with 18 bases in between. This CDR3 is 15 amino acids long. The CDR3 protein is CASSLVDTGRSKQYF. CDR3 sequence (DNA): TGTGCCAGCAGCTTGGTGGACACCGGGCGGTCTAAGCAGTACTTC. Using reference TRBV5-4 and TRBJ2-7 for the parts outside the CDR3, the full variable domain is ETGVTQSPTHLIKTRGQQVTLRCSSQSGHNTVSWYQQALGQGPQFIFQYYREEENGRGNFPPRFSGLQFPNYSSELNVNALELDDSALYLCASSLVDTGRSKQYFGPGTRLTVT.

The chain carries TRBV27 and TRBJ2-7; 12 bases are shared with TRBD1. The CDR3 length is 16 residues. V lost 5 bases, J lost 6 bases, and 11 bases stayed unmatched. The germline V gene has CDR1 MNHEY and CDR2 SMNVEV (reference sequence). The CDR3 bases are TGTGCCAGCAGTGCCCACCTCGGGACAGGGGGCCTCGAGCAGTACTTC. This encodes CASSAHLGTGGLEQYF.

CDR3 region: CASTISSQGSGYGYTF. CDR3 sequence (DNA): TGTGCCAGTACCATATCATCCCAGGGATCCGGCTATGGCTACACCTTC. This chain links TRBV19 with TRBJ1-2, with D perhaps matching TRBD1 (5 bases). Trimming took off 7 bases at V and 4 bases at J, with 22 bases between the two ends. The CDR3 contains 16 residues. Germline V lookup: CDR1 LNHDA, CDR2 SQIVND (reference sequence).

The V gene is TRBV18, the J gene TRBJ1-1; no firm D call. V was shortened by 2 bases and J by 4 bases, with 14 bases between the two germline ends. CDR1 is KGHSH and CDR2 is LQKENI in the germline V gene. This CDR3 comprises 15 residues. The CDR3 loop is CASSPSFATTTEAFF. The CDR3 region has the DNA TGTGCCAGCTCACCATCGTTCGCAACAACCACTGAAGCTTTCTTT.

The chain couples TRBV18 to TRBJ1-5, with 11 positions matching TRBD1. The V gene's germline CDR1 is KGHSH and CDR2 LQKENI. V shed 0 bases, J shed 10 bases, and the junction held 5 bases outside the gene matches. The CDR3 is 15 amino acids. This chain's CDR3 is CASSPPGTGGKPQHF. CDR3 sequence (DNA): TGTGCCAGCTCACCACCGGGGACAGGGGGTAAACCCCAGCATTTT.

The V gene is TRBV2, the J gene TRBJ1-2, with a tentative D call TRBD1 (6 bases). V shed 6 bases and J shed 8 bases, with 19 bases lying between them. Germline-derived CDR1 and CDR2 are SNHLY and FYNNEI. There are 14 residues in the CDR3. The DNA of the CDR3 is TGTGCCAGCAGGGGGGCCGGCGGGTATAACGGCTACACCTTC. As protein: CASRGAGGYNGYTF.

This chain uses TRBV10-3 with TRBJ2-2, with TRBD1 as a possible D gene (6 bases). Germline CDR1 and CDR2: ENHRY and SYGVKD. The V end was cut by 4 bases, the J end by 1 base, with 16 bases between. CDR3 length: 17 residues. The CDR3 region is CAISVPGRGVNTGELFF. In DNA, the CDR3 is TGTGCCATCAGTGTACCGGGCAGGGGAGTGAACACCGGGGAGCTGTTTTTT.

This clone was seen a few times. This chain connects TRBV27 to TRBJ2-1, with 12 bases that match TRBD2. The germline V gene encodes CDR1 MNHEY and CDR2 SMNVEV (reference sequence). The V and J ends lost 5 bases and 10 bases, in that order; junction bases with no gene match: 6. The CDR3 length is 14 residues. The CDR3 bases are TGTGCCAGCAGTCTCCGACTAGCGGGAGAGGAGCAGTTCTTC. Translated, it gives CASSLRLAGEEQFF.

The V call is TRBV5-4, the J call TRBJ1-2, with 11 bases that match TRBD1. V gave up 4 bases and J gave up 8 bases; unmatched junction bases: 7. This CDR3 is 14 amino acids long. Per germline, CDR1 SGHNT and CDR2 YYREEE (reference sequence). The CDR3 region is CASSADRGRWGYTF. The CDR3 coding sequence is TGTGCCAGCAGCGCGGACAGGGGGCGCTGGGGCTACACCTTC.

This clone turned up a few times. The CDR3 loop reads CAWRRQGLSNQPQHF. CDR3 sequence (DNA): TGTGCCTGGAGGAGGCAGGGCCTTAGCAATCAGCCCCAGCATTTT. The rearrangement uses TRBV30 and TRBJ1-5, with a tentative D call TRBD1 (5 bases). Germline CDR1 GTSNPN, CDR2 SVGIG (reference sequence). V shed 3 bases and J shed 0 bases, with 12 bases lying between them. There are 15 residues in the CDR3.

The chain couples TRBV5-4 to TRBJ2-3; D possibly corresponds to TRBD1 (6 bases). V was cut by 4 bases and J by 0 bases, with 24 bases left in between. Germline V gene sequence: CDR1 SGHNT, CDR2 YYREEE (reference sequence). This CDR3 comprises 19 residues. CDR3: CASSMSRDTYPTSTDTQYF. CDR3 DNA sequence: TGTGCCAGCAGCATGTCCCGGGACACCTACCCCACTAGCACAGATACGCAGTATTTT.

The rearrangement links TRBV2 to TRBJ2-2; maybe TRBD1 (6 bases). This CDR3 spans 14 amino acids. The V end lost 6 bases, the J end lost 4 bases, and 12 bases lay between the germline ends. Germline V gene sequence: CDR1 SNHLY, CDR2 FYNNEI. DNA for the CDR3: TGTGCCAGCAGAGACAGGCCCGGCACCGGGGAGCTGTTTTTT. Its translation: CASRDRPGTGELFF.

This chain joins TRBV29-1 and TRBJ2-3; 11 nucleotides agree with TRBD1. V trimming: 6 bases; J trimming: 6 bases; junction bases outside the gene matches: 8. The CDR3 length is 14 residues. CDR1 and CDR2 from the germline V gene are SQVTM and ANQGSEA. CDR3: CSVVDRGRKDTQYF. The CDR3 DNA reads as TGCAGCGTGGTGGACAGGGGGCGCAAGGATACGCAGTATTTT.

In DNA, the CDR3 is TGTGCCAGCGGGGAGACAGGGGATCCTTGGGAGCAGTACTTC. Amino acids: CASGETGDPWEQYF. The J gene is TRBJ2-7, the V gene TRBV2, with 8 bases fitting TRBD1. Germline loops: CDR1 SNHLY, CDR2 FYNNEI. V was clipped by 8 bases and J by 7 bases; unmatched bases: 13. The CDR3 is 14 amino acids.

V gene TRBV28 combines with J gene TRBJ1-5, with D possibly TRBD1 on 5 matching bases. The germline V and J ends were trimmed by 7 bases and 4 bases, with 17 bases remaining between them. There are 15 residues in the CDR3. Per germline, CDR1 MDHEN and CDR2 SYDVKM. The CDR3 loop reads CASTSSDRRNQPQHF. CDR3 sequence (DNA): TGTGCCAGCACCTCAAGTGACAGAAGGAATCAGCCCCAGCATTTT. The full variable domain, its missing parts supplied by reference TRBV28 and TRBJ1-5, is DVKVTQSSRYLVKRTGEKVFLECVQDMDHENMFWYRQDPGLGLRLIYFSYDVKMKEKGDIPEGYSVSREKKERFSLILESASTNQTSMYLCASTSSDRRNQPQHFGDGTRLSIL.

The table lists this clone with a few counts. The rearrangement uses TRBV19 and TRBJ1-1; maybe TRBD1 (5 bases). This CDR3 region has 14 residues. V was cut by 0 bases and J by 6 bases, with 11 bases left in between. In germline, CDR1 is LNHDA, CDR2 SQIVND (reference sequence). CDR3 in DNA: TGTGCCAGTAGTATAGAGGGGGGGACGGCTGAAGCTTTCTTT. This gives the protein CASSIEGGTAEAFF.

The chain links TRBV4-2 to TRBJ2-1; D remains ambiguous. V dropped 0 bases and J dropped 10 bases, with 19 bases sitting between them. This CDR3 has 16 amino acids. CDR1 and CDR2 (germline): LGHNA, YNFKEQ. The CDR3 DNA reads TGTGCCAGCAGCCAAGATAAACTCCTATTCAATGAAGAGCAGTTCTTC. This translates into CASSQDKLLFNEEQFF.

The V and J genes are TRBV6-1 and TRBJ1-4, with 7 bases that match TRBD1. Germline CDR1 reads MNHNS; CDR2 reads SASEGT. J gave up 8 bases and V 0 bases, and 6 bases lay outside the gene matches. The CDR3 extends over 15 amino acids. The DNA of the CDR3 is TGTGCCAGCAGTGAAGCGACAGGGATATTCGAAAAACTGTTTTTT. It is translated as CASSEATGIFEKLFF.

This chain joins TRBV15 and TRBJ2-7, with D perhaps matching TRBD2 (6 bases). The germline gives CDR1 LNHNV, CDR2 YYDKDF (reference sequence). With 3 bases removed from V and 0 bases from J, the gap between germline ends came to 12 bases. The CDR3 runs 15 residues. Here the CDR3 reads CATSRGGGYSYEQYF. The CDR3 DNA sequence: TGTGCCACCAGCAGGGGTGGAGGGTACTCCTACGAGCAGTACTTC.

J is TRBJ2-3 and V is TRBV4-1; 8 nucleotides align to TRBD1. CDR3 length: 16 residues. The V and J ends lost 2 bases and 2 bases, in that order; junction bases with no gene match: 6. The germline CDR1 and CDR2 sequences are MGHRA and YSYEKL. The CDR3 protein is CASSQYPGQVTDTQYF. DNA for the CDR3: TGCGCCAGCAGCCAATACCCGGGACAGGTCACAGATACGCAGTATTTT.